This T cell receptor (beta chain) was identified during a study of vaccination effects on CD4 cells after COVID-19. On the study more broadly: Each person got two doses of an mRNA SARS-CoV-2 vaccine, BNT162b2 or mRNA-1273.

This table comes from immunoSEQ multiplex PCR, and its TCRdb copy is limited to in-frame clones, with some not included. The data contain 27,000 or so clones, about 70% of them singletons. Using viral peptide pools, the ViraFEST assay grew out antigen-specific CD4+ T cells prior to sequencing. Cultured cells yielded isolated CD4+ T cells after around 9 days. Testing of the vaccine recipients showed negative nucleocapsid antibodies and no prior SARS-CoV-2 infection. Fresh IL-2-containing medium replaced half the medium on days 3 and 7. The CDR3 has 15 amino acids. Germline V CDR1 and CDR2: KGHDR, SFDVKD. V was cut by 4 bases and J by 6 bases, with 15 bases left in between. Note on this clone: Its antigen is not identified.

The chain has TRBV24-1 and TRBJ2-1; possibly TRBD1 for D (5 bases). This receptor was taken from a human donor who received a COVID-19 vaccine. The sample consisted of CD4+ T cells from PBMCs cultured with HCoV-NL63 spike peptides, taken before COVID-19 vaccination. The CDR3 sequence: CATSEGQPWTNEQFF. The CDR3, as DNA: TGTGCCACCAGTGAGGGGCAGCCCTGGACCAATGAGCAGTTCTTC.